This T cell receptor (beta chain) came from a study of blood T cell repertoires in COVID-19. Across the study: Acute-phase and convalescent COVID-19 samples originated in the United States, Italy and Spain. The cDNA or gDNA used as material had been derived from T cells, B-cell-depleted T cells, or PBMCs.

Original data processing: How many nucleated cells were present was estimated from reference gene primer amplification. The data were produced by immunoSEQ multiplex PCR, yet TCRdb's version contains in-frame clones alone and is incomplete. V and J calls plus clone size are reproduced from that table; the DNA served to infer D and trimming. The sample shows about 180,000 clones, approximately 86% of them seen only once. Germline V gives CDR1 MDHEN, CDR2 SYDVKM. Between the trimmed V and J ends, which lost 5 bases and 0 bases, there was a span of 17 bases. The CDR3 covers 17 residues. The sequenced material came from peripheral blood. This receptor was obtained from a man aged 50 or older with active or convalescent COVID-19. The gene calls are TRBV28 and TRBJ1-3; a weak D match, TRBD1 (5 bases). Here the CDR3 DNA reads TGTGCCAGCAGTAATGGGGGGTGGCGGACCTCTGGAAACACCATATATTTT. It translates to CASSNGGWRTSGNTIYF.